Shown below are 18 T cell receptor beta chains from a single sample sequenced in a study of blood T cell repertoires in COVID-19. Some clones are missing from TCRdb's copy, which holds only in-frame ones; the method was immunoSEQ multiplex PCR. The data show some 99,000 clones, over 70% seen once. The sequencing sample was made of peripheral blood. These receptors were obtained from a human donor in a cohort sampled during active or convalescent COVID-19.

There are a few counts of this clone. The rearrangement links TRBV27 to TRBJ2-7, with D possibly being TRBD1 (6 bases). This CDR3 contains 14 residues. The germline gives CDR1 MNHEY, CDR2 SMNVEV (reference sequence). The ends were cut back, 0 bases at V and 2 bases at J, with 8 bases in the middle. The CDR3 sequence is CASSLSWGPYEQYF. The DNA of the CDR3 is TGTGCCAGCAGTTTATCGTGGGGGCCCTACGAGCAGTACTTC.

The rearrangement joins TRBV7-2 to TRBJ2-2; 8 bases map to TRBD1. The CDR3 sequence is 16 residues long. Looked up from germline, CDR1 is SGHTA and CDR2 is FQGNSA. V was pared by 0 bases and J by 4 bases, with 4 bases of the junction left unmatched. The CDR3 coding sequence is TGTGCCAGCAGCTTAGCGCCAGGGGGCCTCACCGGGGAGCTGTTTTTT. It yields the protein CASSLAPGGLTGELFF.

The chain recombines TRBV11-2 with TRBJ2-7; weak D call: TRBD1 (6 bases). Germline V lookup: CDR1 SGHAT, CDR2 FQNNGV. V was trimmed by 3 bases and J by 2 bases, leaving 14 bases between them. The CDR3 is made up of 15 amino acids. The CDR3 DNA reads TGTGCCAGCAGCTTCCGACAGGCTTCAACCTACGAGCAGTACTTC. Amino acids: CASSFRQASTYEQYF.

The chain recombines TRBV29-1 with TRBJ2-7; 13 bases are shared with TRBD2. V dropped 7 bases and J dropped 0; count of bases not matched to a gene: 9. CDR1 is SQVTM and CDR2 is ANQGSEA in the germline V gene. This CDR3 is 16 amino acids long. CDR3 residues: CSAKSGLAGNSYEQYF. The CDR3 coding sequence is TGCAGCGCCAAGTCGGGACTAGCGGGGAACTCCTACGAGCAGTACTTC.

This clone was seen once. The rearrangement uses TRBV19 and TRBJ1-5, with 7 bases lining up with TRBD1. CDR3 size: 14 residues. The V gene's germline CDR1 is LNHDA and CDR2 SQIVND (reference sequence). The trim removed 4 bases at V and 5 bases at J, leaving 5 bases unmatched. The CDR3 sequence: CASSKTGNYQPQHF. CDR3 DNA: TGTGCCAGTAGTAAGACAGGGAATTATCAGCCCCAGCATTTT.

V gene TRBV5-6 combines with J gene TRBJ1-5; perhaps TRBD1 as D (5 bases). Between the trimmed V and J ends, which lost 0 bases and 7 bases, there was a span of 11 bases. The germline V gene encodes CDR1 SGHDT and CDR2 YYEEEE. The CDR3 extends over 14 amino acids. CDR3 protein: CASSLGGRVQPQHF. CDR3 in DNA: TGTGCCAGCAGCTTGGGGGGCAGGGTACAGCCCCAGCATTTT.

The J gene is TRBJ2-7, the V gene TRBV18, with D possibly matching TRBD2 (6 bases). With 4 bases removed from V and 4 bases from J, the gap between germline ends came to 11 bases. This CDR3 has 13 residues. Germline CDR1 reads KGHSH; CDR2 reads LQKENI. The CDR3 DNA follows: TGTGCCAGCTCACGGGGAGGCAGGTACGAGCAGTACTTC. It yields the protein CASSRGGRYEQYF.

This chain links TRBV28 with TRBJ1-3; weak D call: TRBD1 (5 bases). The ends were cut back, 1 base at V and 3 bases at J, with 10 bases in the middle. The CDR3 spans 15 residues. CDR1 MDHEN and CDR2 SYDVKM come from the germline V gene. In nucleotides, the CDR3 is TGTGCCAGCAGTTTATCGGTCAGGGTTGGAAACACCATATATTTT. Translated, it gives CASSLSVRVGNTIYF.

This clone was found a few times. The chain employs TRBV19 and TRBJ2-6; tentative D call: TRBD2 (6 bases). Trimming pared 3 bases from V and 4 bases from J, leaving 13 bases between. The germline gives CDR1 LNHDA, CDR2 SQIVND (reference sequence). The CDR3 runs 16 residues. CDR3 amino acids: CASSIDGAGGANVLTF. The CDR3 DNA reads TGTGCCAGTAGTATCGATGGGGCGGGAGGGGCCAACGTCCTGACTTTC.

The chain links TRBV4-3 to TRBJ2-7; the D gene is possibly TRBD1 (6 bases). The germline V and J ends were trimmed by 1 base and 8 bases, with 12 bases remaining between them. The V gene's germline CDR1 is LGHNA and CDR2 YSLEER. This CDR3 spans 13 amino acids. CDR3 amino acids: CASSQGLRGQQYF. The CDR3 nucleotides read TGCGCCAGCAGCCAAGGACTCAGGGGTCAGCAGTACTTC.

V is TRBV10-2 and J is TRBJ1-2, with 7 bases lining up with TRBD1. Germline loops: CDR1 WSHSY, CDR2 SAAADI. The CDR3 contains 13 residues. Germline trimming cut 2 bases from V and 8 bases from J; bases unmatched to any gene: 5. This chain's CDR3 is CASSEKTGAGYTF. The DNA for the CDR3 is TGCGCCAGCAGTGAGAAAACAGGGGCGGGCTACACCTTC.

This chain uses TRBV7-2 with TRBJ1-4, with a possible D match to TRBD1 (6 bases). The CDR3 is 14 residues long. CDR1 and CDR2 (germline): SGHTA, FQGNSA. V lost 1 base, J lost 8 bases, and 11 bases lay in between. The CDR3 region has the DNA TGTGCCAGCAGCTTAGGTCGTAGGGGGGAAAAACTGTTTTTT. It yields the protein CASSLGRRGEKLFF.

CDR3 residues: CASKVPAGYGYTF. The CDR3 bases are TGTGCCAGCAAGGTCCCGGCGGGCTATGGCTACACCTTC. The chain is built from TRBV6-5 and TRBJ1-2, with D unresolved. The germline CDR1 and CDR2 sequences are MNHEY and SVGAGI. CDR3 length equals 13 residues. V gave up 7 bases and J gave up 4 bases, with 13 bases separating them.

The CDR3 spells CASSLVSGGQETQYF. For the CDR3, the DNA is TGTGCCAGCAGCTTAGTGTCGGGGGGCCAAGAGACCCAGTACTTC. J is TRBJ2-5 and V is TRBV7-2; 7 bases are a match to TRBD2. The germline V gene has CDR1 SGHTA and CDR2 FQGNSA. V lost 1 base, J lost 1 base, and 3 bases stayed unmatched. CDR3 length: 15 amino acids.

The V and J genes are TRBV12-3 or TRBV12-4 and TRBJ2-3; D gene unclear. This CDR3 is 12 amino acids long. Trimming left V 3 bases short and J 10 bases short, with 11 bases between. The CDR3 bases are TGTGCCAGCAGTTTTTTCCAGCAGGCGCAGTATTTT. Amino acids: CASSFFQQAQYF.

V gene TRBV18 combines with J gene TRBJ2-7, with D maybe TRBD2 (5 bases). CDR1 KGHSH and CDR2 LQKENI come from the germline V gene. V dropped 2 bases and J dropped 6 bases, with 11 bases sitting between them. The CDR3 is 13 amino acids. CDR3 region: CASSPKIGGEQYF. The CDR3 DNA reads TGTGCCAGCTCACCAAAAATTGGAGGCGAGCAGTACTTC.

The J gene is TRBJ2-3, the V gene TRBV7-8; the D gene is possibly TRBD2 (6 bases). The ends were cut back, 6 bases at V and 1 base at J, with 14 bases in the middle. This CDR3 contains 15 residues. Germline lookup yields CDR1 SGHVS and CDR2 FQNEAQ. The CDR3 loop reads CASRARLEGTDTQYF. CDR3 sequence (DNA): TGTGCCAGCAGGGCCCGACTAGAGGGCACAGATACGCAGTATTTT.

This clone has only one observation. The CDR3 loop reads CASAGTSTDTQYF. In nucleotides, the CDR3 is TGTGCCAGTGCGGGAACTAGCACAGATACGCAGTATTTT. The chain combines TRBV19 with TRBJ2-3; D perhaps matches TRBD2 (6 bases). V lost 8 bases to trimming and J lost 0 bases, with 9 bases between them. The CDR3 is made up of 13 amino acids. Per the germline V gene, CDR1 is LNHDA and CDR2 is SQIVND (reference sequence).